The 26 T cell receptor beta chains presented below share a single source sample, sequenced in a study of blood T cells in healthy people across ages. PCR was performed a second time for roughly 6 to 12 cycles using a sample-barcoded 5' primer and a J-beta primer mix. A single record per CDR3 protein comes from TCRdb applying MiXCR to the 5' RACE reads. The table lists more than 700,000 distinct CDR3 sequences, about 53% of them singletons. The sample taken for sequencing was blood. These receptors all stem from an elderly man in good health.

The chain couples TRBV6-6 to TRBJ2-5; maybe TRBD2 (5 bases). Between the trimmed V and J ends, which lost 6 bases and 11 bases, there was a span of 19 bases. The CDR3 runs 13 residues. CDR1 and CDR2 (germline): MNHNY, SVGAGI (reference sequence). For the CDR3, the DNA is TGTGCCAGCAGAGACTCGAAGCTTAGGGAGCAGTACTTC. Its translation: CASRDSKLREQYF.

V is TRBV29-1 and J is TRBJ2-5; no clear D gene. V lost 5 bases and J lost 9, with 16 bases in between. The CDR3 has 12 residues. Germline assignment: CDR1 SQVTM and CDR2 ANQGSEA. The DNA of the CDR3 is TGCAGCGTTTCCGTGAACAGTGCGGCCCAGTACTTC. It encodes CSVSVNSAAQYF.

This rearrangement joins TRBV13 to TRBJ2-7; 9 bases match TRBD2. This CDR3 contains 16 residues. From germline, CDR1 is PRHDT and CDR2 FYEKMQ (reference sequence). After removal of 5 bases from V and 9 bases from J, the junction contained 17 bases not matched to a gene. DNA of the CDR3: TGTGCCAGCAGCCCTCGGGAAGCGGGAGGACCGATGGTGCAGTACTTC. Translating it yields CASSPREAGGPMVQYF.

V usage is TRBV25-1 and J usage is TRBJ2-5; TRBD1 agrees at 8 bases. Germline CDR1 and CDR2: MGHDK and SYGVNS. V was pared by 2 bases and J by 4 bases, with 9 bases of the junction left unmatched. This CDR3 is 16 amino acids long. The CDR3 DNA sequence: TGTGCCAGCAGTGAAGGAGGCAGGGGGCGGGCAGAGACCCAGTACTTC. It specifies CASSEGGRGRAETQYF.

A few counts support this clonotype. The chain joins TRBV20-1 to TRBJ2-5; 8 bases map to TRBD2. Germline CDR1 DFQATT, CDR2 SNEGSKA (reference sequence). This CDR3 is 15 amino acids long. Germline trimming cut 5 bases from V and 5 bases from J; bases unmatched to any gene: 13. DNA of the CDR3: TGCAGTGCTGGCGGGGGGCTTCAAAATCAGGAGACCCAGTACTTC. Protein: CSAGGGLQNQETQYF.

The chain recombines TRBV18 with TRBJ2-5, with TRBD1 identical over 7 bases. This CDR3 contains 15 residues. V dropped 2 bases and J dropped 1; count of bases not matched to a gene: 4. Looked up from germline, CDR1 is KGHSH and CDR2 is LQKENI. CDR3 residues: CASSPDHRGQETQYF. As DNA, the CDR3 is TGTGCCAGCTCACCAGATCACAGGGGCCAAGAGACCCAGTACTTC.

The chain joins TRBV20-1 to TRBJ2-5; 10 nucleotides agree with TRBD2. Judging by the DNA end, TRBJ2-7 fits better; the J call may be wrong. The germline V gene encodes CDR1 DFQATT and CDR2 SNEGSKA (reference sequence). The CDR3 is 15 residues long. Here the CDR3 reads CSARDRMGLAIEQYF. Written as DNA, the CDR3 is TGCAGTGCTAGAGATCGTATGGGACTAGCGATCGAGCAGTACTTC.

This clonotype was seen more than once but under ten times. The chain recombines TRBV27 with TRBJ1-2, with D possibly TRBD1 on 5 matching bases. CDR1 and CDR2 (germline): MNHEY, SMNVEV (reference sequence). This CDR3 is built from 14 residues. Trimming cost V 5 bases and J 8 bases, with 18 bases left between them. CDR3 sequence: CASSQDSGTWGYTF. As DNA, the CDR3 is TGTGCCAGCAGTCAAGATTCAGGGACTTGGGGCTACACCTTC.

The chain joins TRBV6-6 to TRBJ2-7, with 12 positions matching TRBD2. V trimming: 6 bases; J trimming: 6 bases; junction bases outside the gene matches: 9. Germline loops: CDR1 MNHNY, CDR2 SVGAGI (reference sequence). The CDR3 has 15 residues. CDR3 DNA sequence: TGTGCCAGCAGATCGACTAGCGGGAGACCTACCGAGCAGTACTTC. It encodes CASRSTSGRPTEQYF.

This chain links TRBV11-2 with TRBJ2-3, with TRBD2 matching over 8 bases. The germline V gene encodes CDR1 SGHAT and CDR2 FQNNGV. This CDR3 spans 15 amino acids. V lost 1 base and J lost 14; bases outside the gene matches: 14. The CDR3 reads CASSLGSGTHRDAYF. The CDR3 DNA is TGTGCCAGCAGCTTAGGTAGCGGGACTCACAGAGACGCGTATTTT.

V gene TRBV28 combines with J gene TRBJ2-1, with D perhaps TRBD2 (6 bases). Germline CDR1 MDHEN, CDR2 SYDVKM. The CDR3 loop spans 12 amino acids. Trimming pared 4 bases from V and 8 bases from J, leaving 9 bases between. CDR3 DNA: TGTGCCAGCAGTTCACTAGCCCATGAGCAGTTCTTC. Translated: CASSSLAHEQFF.

The chain couples TRBV27 to TRBJ1-5; tentatively, D is TRBD1 (6 bases). The CDR3 is made up of 18 amino acids. Germline CDR1 reads MNHEY; CDR2 reads SMNVEV (reference sequence). Deletions cut 2 bases from V and 0 bases from J, with 17 bases between. The CDR3 spells CASSLPAGTGYSNQPQHF. CDR3 in DNA: TGTGCCAGCAGTTTACCGGCAGGTACAGGGTATAGCAATCAGCCCCAGCATTTT.

This clonotype has only a few counts. The chain has TRBV2 and TRBJ2-5; D uncertain. Germline V CDR1 and CDR2: SNHLY, FYNNEI. Trimming removed 7 bases at V and 5 bases at J, with 11 bases between. The CDR3 extends over 12 amino acids. The CDR3 sequence is CASTRAWETQYF. DNA of the CDR3: TGTGCCAGCACTCGGGCGTGGGAGACCCAGTACTTC.

The V call is TRBV7-9, the J call TRBJ2-5; D not certain. Per the germline V gene, CDR1 is SEHNR and CDR2 is FQNEAQ (reference sequence). V gave up 1 base and J gave up 11 bases, with 11 bases separating them. The CDR3 extends over 12 amino acids. The CDR3 nucleotides read TGTGCCAGCAGCTTAGTAAACCAGGAGCAGTACTTC. Its translation: CASSLVNQEQYF.

This clonotype was detected a few times. The chain couples TRBV6-1 to TRBJ2-5; possible D gene TRBD2, 5 bases. Per germline, CDR1 MNHNS and CDR2 SASEGT. The CDR3 extends over 12 amino acids. Trimming cost V 6 bases and J 11 bases, with 16 bases left between them. CDR3 loop: CASRGVRNEQYF. CDR3 DNA sequence: TGTGCCAGCAGGGGAGTCAGGAATGAGCAGTACTTC.

The rearrangement joins TRBV5-1 to TRBJ2-1; 10 bases match TRBD2. J was trimmed by 8 bases and V by 0 bases; bases with no gene match: 14. In germline, CDR1 is SGHRS, CDR2 YFSETQ. The CDR3 loop spans 18 amino acids. CDR3 residues: CASSLVASGSSFDYEQFF. The CDR3 DNA sequence: TGCGCCAGCAGCTTGGTGGCTAGCGGGAGTTCTTTTGACTATGAGCAGTTCTTC.

This clonotype turned up a few times. The chain joins TRBV20-1 to TRBJ2-7; D is unclear. Trimming took off 1 base at V and 0 bases at J, with 7 bases between the two ends. The CDR3 has 13 residues. Germline-derived CDR1 and CDR2 are DFQATT and SNEGSKA (reference sequence). The CDR3 coding sequence is TGCAGTGCTAGAGTTGGTCACTCCTACGAGCAGTACTTC. It yields the protein CSARVGHSYEQYF.

V and J are TRBV7-2 and TRBJ2-1, with 10 bases lining up with TRBD2. CDR1 and CDR2 from the germline V gene are SGHTA and FQGNSA. V trimming: 5 bases; J trimming: 12 bases; junction bases outside the gene matches: 13. The CDR3 runs 15 residues. CDR3 residues: CASSRRGLARDVQFF. Here the CDR3 DNA reads TGTGCCAGCAGCCGCCGGGGACTAGCGCGGGATGTGCAGTTCTTC.

The chain's CDR3 is CAISEPRDGTQESPLHF. As DNA, the CDR3 is TGTGCCATCAGTGAGCCCCGGGACGGGACCCAGGAGTCACCCCTCCACTTT. The rearrangement links TRBV10-3 to TRBJ1-6; the D gene is possibly TRBD1 (5 bases). The germline CDR1 and CDR2 sequences are ENHRY and SYGVKD. V was cut by 2 bases and J by 10 bases, with 21 bases left in between. CDR3 length: 17 amino acids.

The chain joins TRBV3-1 to TRBJ2-1; TRBD2 matches 7 bases. The CDR3 has 15 amino acids. In germline, CDR1 is LGHDT, CDR2 YNNKEL (reference sequence). Germline trimming cut 3 bases from V and 7 bases from J; bases unmatched to any gene: 9. The CDR3 nucleotides read TGTGCCAGCAGCCATGGGGCGGGAGACGGAAATGAGCAGTTCTTC. Protein: CASSHGAGDGNEQFF.

This clonotype was seen only a few times. This chain connects TRBV3-1 to TRBJ2-7, with TRBD2 identical over 8 bases. The V and J ends lost 0 bases and 1 base, in that order; junction bases with no gene match: 8. Germline V CDR1 and CDR2: LGHDT, YNNKEL (reference sequence). This CDR3 comprises 17 residues. The CDR3: CASSQDRGGLVSYEQYF. The CDR3 DNA follows: TGTGCCAGCAGCCAAGATCGGGGGGGGCTTGTATCCTACGAGCAGTACTTC.

There are a few counts of this clonotype. The chain combines TRBV7-2 with TRBJ1-2; D is perhaps TRBD1 (6 bases). Germline V lookup: CDR1 SGHTA, CDR2 FQGNSA. V lost 5 bases to trimming and J lost 7 bases, with 26 bases between them. This CDR3 is built from 17 residues. The DNA for the CDR3 is TGTGCCAGCAGCCTGAGATTGTCGGGACATATAGCTTTTGGCTACACCTTC. As protein: CASSLRLSGHIAFGYTF.

The chain combines TRBV14 with TRBJ1-6; TRBD1 might be the D (6 bases). This CDR3 has 14 amino acids. CDR1 is SGHDN and CDR2 is FVKESK in the germline V gene. V gave up 2 bases and J gave up 8 bases, with 10 bases separating them. This CDR3 reads CASSQTGWDSPLHF. The CDR3 DNA reads as TGTGCCAGCAGCCAAACAGGGTGGGATTCACCCCTCCACTTT.

This chain links TRBV28 with TRBJ2-5, with D perhaps matching TRBD1 (6 bases). The CDR3 is 13 residues long. Germline V CDR1 and CDR2: MDHEN, SYDVKM. V shed 7 bases and J shed 1 base, with 10 bases lying between them. The CDR3 loop reads CASNTDSQETQYF. DNA of the CDR3: TGTGCCAGCAACACGGACAGCCAAGAGACCCAGTACTTC.

The chain links TRBV20-1 to TRBJ2-1; 10 bases align to TRBD2. Losses at the gene ends were 1 base for V and 6 bases for J; bases not matched to a gene: 12. CDR3 size: 17 residues. The germline V gene has CDR1 DFQATT and CDR2 SNEGSKA (reference sequence). The CDR3 region is CSARGGFSGRLGNEQFF. The CDR3 DNA follows: TGCAGTGCTAGAGGGGGGTTTAGCGGGAGGTTGGGCAATGAGCAGTTCTTC.

The CDR3 region is CASSSPDRAKKLFF. The DNA of the CDR3 is TGTGCCAGCAGTTCTCCGGACAGGGCGAAAAAACTGTTTTTT. The J gene is TRBJ1-4, the V gene TRBV27; 8 bases align to TRBD1. Germline lookup yields CDR1 MNHEY and CDR2 SMNVEV (reference sequence). Unmatched junction bases numbered 7, after V lost 4 bases and J lost 9 bases. The CDR3 runs 14 residues. The full variable domain, rest sourced from reference TRBV27 and TRBJ1-4, is EAQVTQNPRYLITVTGKKLTVTCSQNMNHEYMSWYRQDPGLGLRQIYYSMNVEVTDKGDVPEGYKVSRKEKRNFPLILESPSPNQTSLYFCASSSPDRAKKLFFGSGTQLSVL.